This TCR beta chain stems from a study of shared clonotypes between healthy human individuals. V dropped 3 bases and J dropped 5; count of bases not matched to a gene: 2. CDR3 length: 14 amino acids. CDR1 is SGHTA and CDR2 is FQGNSA in the germline V gene. The method was immunoSEQ multiplex PCR; TCRdb's version includes in-frame clones alone and lacks a portion of them. The data show 2 million to 3 million clones, roughly 93% seen once. Donation came from healthy HIV-negative adults that had no recent acute infections or vaccinations. This clone was counted a single time. V is TRBV7-2 and J is TRBJ2-5, with TRBD2 matching over 11 bases. The sequence derives from a man between 18 and 29 years old in good health. Some clones in this sample may be carry-over from other donors' samples. Source material: naive CD4+ T cells from PBMCs. The sample's subset: CD45RA+ positively selected. Here the CDR3 reads CASSFRLAGETQYF. The CDR3 region has the DNA TGTGCCAGCAGCTTCCGACTAGCGGGGGAGACCCAGTACTTC.